Listed below are T cell receptor beta chains from one sample, sequenced in a study of cytomegalovirus exposure and HLA in healthy donors. Assay: immunoSEQ multiplex PCR; the TCRdb copy retains only in-frame clones and omits some. Here the sample spans under 45,000 clones, 55% to 75% being singletons. Sequenced material: PBMCs. These receptors came from a man aged 25 to 40 in good health and CMV-seronegative. Both conserved end residues are part of each CDR3. The order of the fields is D gene, clone size, V gene, CDR3 length, J gene, CDR3 DNA, CDR3 protein. A D gene is named only where the DNA matches it firmly. Size values are once, few and many counts, or a class for expanded clones, and some rows have none.

TRBD1	.	TRBV7-2	14	TRBJ2-7	TGTGCCAGCAGCGACCGACAGGGGCTCTACGAGCAGTACTTC	CASSDRQGLYEQYF
TRBD1	.	TRBV7-9	15	TRBJ1-2	TGTGCCAGCAGCATAGACAGGGGGCTTGTCTATGGCTACACCTTC	CASSIDRGLVYGYTF
TRBD1	.	TRBV7-2	13	TRBJ1-2	TGTGCCAGCAGCTCCACAGGGGGCAGAGGCTACACCTTC	CASSSTGGRGYTF
.	.	TRBV28	14	TRBJ1-5	TGTGCCAGCAACCTAGGGGGAGGGCGTCAGCCCCAGCATTTT	CASNLGGGRQPQHF
.	.	TRBV7-6	13	TRBJ2-7	TGTGCCAGCAGCCCGGAGGACAGCTACGAGCAGTACTTC	CASSPEDSYEQYF
.	.	TRBV6-5	14	TRBJ2-7	TGTGCCAGCGGCCCCCGGGGGGCCTCCTACGAGCAGTACTTC	CASGPRGASYEQYF
.	.	TRBV28	11	TRBJ2-1	TGTGCCAGCAGTTTAACCGGTGAGCAGTTCTTC	CASSLTGEQFF
.	.	TRBV7-2	15	TRBJ2-3	TGTGCCAGCAGCTACGGGGGGCAACCCACAGATACGCAGTATTTT	CASSYGGQPTDTQYF
.	.	TRBV7-2	12	TRBJ1-6	TGTGCCAGCAGCGCACAGAGATCACCCCTCCACTTT	CASSAQRSPLHF
TRBD1	.	TRBV28	14	TRBJ2-7	TGTGCCAGCAGTCAGACAGGGAGTGCGCACGAGCAGTACTTC	CASSQTGSAHEQYF
.	.	TRBV6-1	13	TRBJ2-4	TGTGCCAGCAGTCCCGTTGGAGGGCAGAATCAGTACTTC	CASSPVGGQNQYF
.	.	TRBV6-5	14	TRBJ1-6	TGTGCCAGCAGTAAACAGGGTAGGGATTCACCCCTCCACTTT	CASSKQGRDSPLHF
TRBD1	.	TRBV4-1	17	TRBJ2-7	TGCGCCAGCAGCCAATTTCGCCCGGGACAGGATTCCTACGAGCAGTACTTC	CASSQFRPGQDSYEQYF
.	.	TRBV9	15	TRBJ1-4	TGTGCCAGCAGCTCAGGGGATCGCCGTAATGAAAAACTGTTTTTT	CASSSGDRRNEKLFF
TRBD1	.	TRBV28	14	TRBJ2-7	TGTGCCAGCAGTTCTATGACAGGGACCTACGAGCAGTACTTC	CASSSMTGTYEQYF
TRBD2	.	TRBV7-9	16	TRBJ2-2	TGTGCCAGCCAACCGAGACGCGGGGGGACCGCCGGGGAGCTGTTTTTT	CASQPRRGGTAGELFF
.	once	TRBV11-2	13	TRBJ2-5	TGTGCCAGCAGCCCAGGGTACCAAGAGACCCAGTACTTC	CASSPGYQETQYF
TRBD2	.	TRBV27	14	TRBJ2-7	TGTGCCAGCAGCCCAGCGGGGGGAATACACGAGCAGTACTTC	CASSPAGGIHEQYF
.	few	TRBV11-2	15	TRBJ2-7	TGTGCCAGCAGCTTAGTTCCGGAGCTGTACTACGAGCAGTACTTC	CASSLVPELYYEQYF
.	.	TRBV4-3	18	TRBJ1-2	TGCGCCAGCAGCCAAGATAACCCCTTTGCAGGGCGGAACTATGGCTACACCTTC	CASSQDNPFAGRNYGYTF
.	few	TRBV28	15	TRBJ1-1	TGTGCCAGCAGCTACTTTAACGCGCGAAACACTGAAGCTTTCTTT	CASSYFNARNTEAFF
.	.	TRBV2	15	TRBJ1-6	TGTGCCAGCAGTGAAGCTTCAGGGATTAATTCACCCCTCCACTTT	CASSEASGINSPLHF
TRBD1	few	TRBV29-1	14	TRBJ2-2	TGCAGCGTAGGGACAGGGGTACCCACCGGGGAGCTGTTTTTT	CSVGTGVPTGELFF
.	.	TRBV6-5	12	TRBJ1-1	TGTGCCAGCAGTGGGGGGAGCACTGAAGCTTTCTTT	CASSGGSTEAFF
.	few	TRBV15	13	TRBJ2-3	TGTGCCACCAGCAGAGATCGGCGGGATACGCAGTATTTT	CATSRDRRDTQYF